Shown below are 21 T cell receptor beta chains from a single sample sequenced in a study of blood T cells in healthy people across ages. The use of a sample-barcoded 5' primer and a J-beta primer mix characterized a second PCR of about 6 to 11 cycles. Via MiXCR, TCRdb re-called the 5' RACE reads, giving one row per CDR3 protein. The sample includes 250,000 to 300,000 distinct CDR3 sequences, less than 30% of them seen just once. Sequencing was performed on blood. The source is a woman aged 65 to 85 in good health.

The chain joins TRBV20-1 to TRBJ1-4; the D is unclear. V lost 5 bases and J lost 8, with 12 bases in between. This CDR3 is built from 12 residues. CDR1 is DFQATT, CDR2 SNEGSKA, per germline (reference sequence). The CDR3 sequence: CSALKDKEKLFF. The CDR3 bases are TGCAGTGCTTTAAAGGATAAGGAAAAACTGTTTTTT.

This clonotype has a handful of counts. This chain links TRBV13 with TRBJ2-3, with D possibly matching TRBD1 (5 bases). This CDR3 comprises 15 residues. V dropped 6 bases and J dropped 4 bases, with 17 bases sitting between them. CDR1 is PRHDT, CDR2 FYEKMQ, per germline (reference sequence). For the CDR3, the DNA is TGTGCCAGCAGTTTTAATATGTGGGGCGCAGATACGCAGTATTTT. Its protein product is CASSFNMWGADTQYF.

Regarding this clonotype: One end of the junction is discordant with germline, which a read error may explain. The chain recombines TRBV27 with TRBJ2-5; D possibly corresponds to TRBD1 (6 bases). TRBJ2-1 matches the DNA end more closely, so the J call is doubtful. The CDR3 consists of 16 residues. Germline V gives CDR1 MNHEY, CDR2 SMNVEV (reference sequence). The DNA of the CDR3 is TGTGCCGGCAGTCTTTTACAGGGCCGATCAGCAATTGAGCAGTTCTTC. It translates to CAGSLLQGRSAIEQFF.

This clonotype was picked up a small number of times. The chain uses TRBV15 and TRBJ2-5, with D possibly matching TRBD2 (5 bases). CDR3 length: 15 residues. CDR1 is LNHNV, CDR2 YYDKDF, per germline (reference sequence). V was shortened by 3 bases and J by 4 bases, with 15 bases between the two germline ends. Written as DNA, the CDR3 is TGTGCCACCAGCAGCCTAGTGGGAGATGGAGAGACCCAGTACTTC. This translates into CATSSLVGDGETQYF. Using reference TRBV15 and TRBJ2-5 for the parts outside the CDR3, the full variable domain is DAMVIQNPRYQVTQFGKPVTLSCSQTLNHNVMYWYQQKSSQAPKLLFHYYDKDFNNEADTPDNFQSRRPNTSFCFLDIRSPGLGDTAMYLCATSSLVGDGETQYFGPGTRLLVL.

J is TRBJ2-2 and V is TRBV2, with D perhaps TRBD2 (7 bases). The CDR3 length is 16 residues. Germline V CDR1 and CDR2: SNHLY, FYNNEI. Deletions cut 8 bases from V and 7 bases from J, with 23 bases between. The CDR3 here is CASSTTGAGAVGELFF. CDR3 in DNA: TGTGCCAGCTCGACCACGGGGGCGGGAGCCGTCGGGGAGCTGTTTTTT.

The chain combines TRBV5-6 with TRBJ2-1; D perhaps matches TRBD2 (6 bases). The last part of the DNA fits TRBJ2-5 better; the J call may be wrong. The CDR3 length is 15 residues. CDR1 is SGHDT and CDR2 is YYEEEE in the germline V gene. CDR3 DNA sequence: TGTGCCAGCTTCATGGTGGGTTCGGGAGTCGAGACCCAGTACTTC. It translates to CASFMVGSGVETQYF.

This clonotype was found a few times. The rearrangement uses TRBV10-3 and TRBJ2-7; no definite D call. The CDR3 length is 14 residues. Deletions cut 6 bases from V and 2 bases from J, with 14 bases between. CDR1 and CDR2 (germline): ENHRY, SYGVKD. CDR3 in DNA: TGTGCCATCAGCGACGTAGGACGCCCCTACGAGCAGTACTTC. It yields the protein CAISDVGRPYEQYF.

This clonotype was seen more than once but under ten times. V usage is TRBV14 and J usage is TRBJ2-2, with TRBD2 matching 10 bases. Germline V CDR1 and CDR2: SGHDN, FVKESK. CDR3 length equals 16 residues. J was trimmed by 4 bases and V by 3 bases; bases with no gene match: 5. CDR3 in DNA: TGTGCCAGCAGCCACATTAGCGGGAGGCTCACCGGGGAGCTGTTTTTT. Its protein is CASSHISGRLTGELFF.

CDR3 residues: CASSSSGGLYNEQFF. The CDR3 bases are TGTGCCAGCAGCTCTAGCGGGGGGCTCTACAATGAGCAGTTCTTC. The chain recombines TRBV7-2 with TRBJ2-1; the match to TRBD2 covers 11 bases. With V trimmed by 4 bases and J by 3 bases, 2 bases remained unmatched. CDR3 length: 15 residues. Germline-derived CDR1 and CDR2 are SGHTA and FQGNSA.

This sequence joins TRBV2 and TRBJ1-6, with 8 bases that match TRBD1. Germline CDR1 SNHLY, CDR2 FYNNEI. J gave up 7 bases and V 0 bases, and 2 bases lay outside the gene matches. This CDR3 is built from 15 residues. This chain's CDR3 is CASSEARTGNSPLHF. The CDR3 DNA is TGTGCCAGCAGTGAAGCTCGGACAGGGAATTCACCCCTCCACTTT. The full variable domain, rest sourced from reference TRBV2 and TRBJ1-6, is EPEVTQTPSHQVTQMGQEVILRCVPISNHLYFYWYRQILGQKVEFLVSFYNNEISEKSEIFDDQFSVERPDGSNFTLKIRSTKLEDSAMYFCASSEARTGNSPLHFGNGTRLTVT.

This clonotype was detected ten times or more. CDR3 residues: CASSPRTGNEKLFF. DNA of the CDR3: TGTGCCAGCAGCCCTCGGACAGGGAATGAAAAACTGTTTTTT. The chain links TRBV7-9 to TRBJ1-4, with 8 bases lining up with TRBD1. Looked up from germline, CDR1 is SEHNR and CDR2 is FQNEAQ (reference sequence). V shed 5 bases, J shed 5 bases, and the junction held 4 bases outside the gene matches. The CDR3 sequence is 14 residues long.

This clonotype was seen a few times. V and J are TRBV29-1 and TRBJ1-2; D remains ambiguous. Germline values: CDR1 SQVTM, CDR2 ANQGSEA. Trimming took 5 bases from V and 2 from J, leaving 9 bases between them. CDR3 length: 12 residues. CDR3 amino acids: CSVYLSNYGYTF. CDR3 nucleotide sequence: TGCAGCGTTTACCTATCGAACTATGGCTACACCTTC.

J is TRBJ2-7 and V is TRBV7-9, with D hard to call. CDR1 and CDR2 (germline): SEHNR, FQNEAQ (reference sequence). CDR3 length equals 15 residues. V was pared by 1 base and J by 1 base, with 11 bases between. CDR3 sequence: CASSLGVGTSYEQYF. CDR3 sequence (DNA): TGTGCCAGCAGCTTAGGGGTGGGCACGTCCTACGAGCAGTACTTC.

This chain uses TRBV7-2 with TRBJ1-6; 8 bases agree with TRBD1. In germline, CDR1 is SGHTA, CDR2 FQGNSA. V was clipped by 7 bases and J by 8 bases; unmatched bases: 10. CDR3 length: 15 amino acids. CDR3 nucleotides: TGTGCCAGCACCCAAAACCAGGGGGCGTATTCACCCCTCCACTTT. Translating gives CASTQNQGAYSPLHF.

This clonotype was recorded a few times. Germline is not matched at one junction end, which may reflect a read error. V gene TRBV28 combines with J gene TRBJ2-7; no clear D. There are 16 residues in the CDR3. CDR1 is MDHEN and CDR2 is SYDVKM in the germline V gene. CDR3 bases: TGTGCCACCAGTACGTGGGGTACGGGCAGCTCCTACGAGCAGTACTTC. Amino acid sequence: CATSTWGTGSSYEQYF.

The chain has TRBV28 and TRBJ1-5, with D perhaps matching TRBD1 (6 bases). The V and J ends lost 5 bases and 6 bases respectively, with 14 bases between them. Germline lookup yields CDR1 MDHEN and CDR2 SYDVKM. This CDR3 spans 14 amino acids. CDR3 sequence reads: CASSATGKVQPQHF. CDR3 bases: TGTGCCAGCAGTGCCACAGGGAAGGTTCAGCCCCAGCATTTT.

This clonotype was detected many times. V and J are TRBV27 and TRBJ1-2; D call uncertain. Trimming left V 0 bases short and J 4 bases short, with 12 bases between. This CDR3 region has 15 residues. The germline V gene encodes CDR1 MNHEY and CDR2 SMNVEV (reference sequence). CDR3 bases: TGTGCCAGCAGTTTATCGGTCCAACCACGCTATGGCTACACCTTC. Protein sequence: CASSLSVQPRYGYTF.

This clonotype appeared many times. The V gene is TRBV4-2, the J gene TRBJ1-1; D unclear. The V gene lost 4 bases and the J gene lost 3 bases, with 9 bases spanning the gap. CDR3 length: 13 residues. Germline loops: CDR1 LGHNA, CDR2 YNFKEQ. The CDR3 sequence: CASSPSGYTEAFF. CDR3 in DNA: TGTGCCAGCAGCCCCAGTGGGTACACTGAAGCTTTCTTT.

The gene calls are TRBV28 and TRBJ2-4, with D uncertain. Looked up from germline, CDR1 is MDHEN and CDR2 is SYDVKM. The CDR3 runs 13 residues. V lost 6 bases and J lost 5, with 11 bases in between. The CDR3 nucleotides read TGTGCCAGCAGCCCCGGGCCACAAAACATTCAGTACTTC. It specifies CASSPGPQNIQYF.

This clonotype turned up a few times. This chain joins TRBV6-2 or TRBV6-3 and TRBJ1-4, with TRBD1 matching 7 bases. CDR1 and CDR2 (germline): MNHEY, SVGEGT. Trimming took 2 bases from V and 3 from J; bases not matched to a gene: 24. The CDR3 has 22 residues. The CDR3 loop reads CASSYPDRESDPPVWANEKLFF. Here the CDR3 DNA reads TGTGCCAGCAGTTACCCTGACAGGGAATCCGATCCACCCGTGTGGGCTAATGAAAAACTGTTTTTT.

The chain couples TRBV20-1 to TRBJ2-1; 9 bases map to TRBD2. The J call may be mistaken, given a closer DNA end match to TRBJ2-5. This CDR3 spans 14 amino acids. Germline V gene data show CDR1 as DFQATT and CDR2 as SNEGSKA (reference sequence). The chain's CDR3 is CSAGIAGVVETQYF. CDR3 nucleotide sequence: TGCAGTGCTGGCATAGCGGGAGTAGTGGAGACCCAGTACTTC.